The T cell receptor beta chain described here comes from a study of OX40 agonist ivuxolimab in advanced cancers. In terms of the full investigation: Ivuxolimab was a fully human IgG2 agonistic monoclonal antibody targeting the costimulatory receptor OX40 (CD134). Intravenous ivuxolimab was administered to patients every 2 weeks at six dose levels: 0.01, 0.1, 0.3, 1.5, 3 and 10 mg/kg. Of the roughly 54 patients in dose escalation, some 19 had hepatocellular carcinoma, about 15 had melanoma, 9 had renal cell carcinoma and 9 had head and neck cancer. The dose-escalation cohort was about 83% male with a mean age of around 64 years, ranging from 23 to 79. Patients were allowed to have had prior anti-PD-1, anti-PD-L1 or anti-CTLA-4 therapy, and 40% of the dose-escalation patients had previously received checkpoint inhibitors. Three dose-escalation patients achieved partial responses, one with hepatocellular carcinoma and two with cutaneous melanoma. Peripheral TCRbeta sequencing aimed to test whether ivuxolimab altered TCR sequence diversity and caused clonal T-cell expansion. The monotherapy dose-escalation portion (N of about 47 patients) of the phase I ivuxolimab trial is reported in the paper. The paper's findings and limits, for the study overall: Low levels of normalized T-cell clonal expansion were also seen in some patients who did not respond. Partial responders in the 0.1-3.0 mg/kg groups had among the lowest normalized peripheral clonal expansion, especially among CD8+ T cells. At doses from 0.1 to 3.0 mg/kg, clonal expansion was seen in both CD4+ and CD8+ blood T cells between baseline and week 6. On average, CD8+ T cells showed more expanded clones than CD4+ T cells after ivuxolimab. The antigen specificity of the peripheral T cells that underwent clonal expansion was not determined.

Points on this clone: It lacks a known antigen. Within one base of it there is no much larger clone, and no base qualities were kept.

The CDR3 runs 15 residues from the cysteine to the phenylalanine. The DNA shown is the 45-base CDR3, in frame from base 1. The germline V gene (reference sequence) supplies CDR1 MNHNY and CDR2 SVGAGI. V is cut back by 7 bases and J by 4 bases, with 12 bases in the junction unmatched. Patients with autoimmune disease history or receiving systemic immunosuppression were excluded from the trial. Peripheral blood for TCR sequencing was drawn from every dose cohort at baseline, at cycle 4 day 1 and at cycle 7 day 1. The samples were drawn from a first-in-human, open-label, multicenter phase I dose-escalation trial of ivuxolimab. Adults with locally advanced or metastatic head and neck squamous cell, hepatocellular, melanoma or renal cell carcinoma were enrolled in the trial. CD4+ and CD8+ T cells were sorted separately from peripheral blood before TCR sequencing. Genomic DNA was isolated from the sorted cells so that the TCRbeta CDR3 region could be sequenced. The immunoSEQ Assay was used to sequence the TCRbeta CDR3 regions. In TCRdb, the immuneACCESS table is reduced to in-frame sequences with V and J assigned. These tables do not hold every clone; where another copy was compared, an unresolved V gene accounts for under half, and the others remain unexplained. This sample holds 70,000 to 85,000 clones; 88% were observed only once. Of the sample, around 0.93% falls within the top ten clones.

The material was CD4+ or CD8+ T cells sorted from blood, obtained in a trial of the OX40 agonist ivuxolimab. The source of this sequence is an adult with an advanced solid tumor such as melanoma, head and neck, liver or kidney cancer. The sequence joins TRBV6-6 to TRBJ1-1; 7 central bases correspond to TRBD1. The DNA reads TGTGCCAGCAACGTCAGACAGGGTTTAGGCACTGAAGCTTTCTTT. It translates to CASNVRQGLGTEAFF.